This entry lists 5 T cell receptor beta chains sequenced from one sample in a study of blood T cell repertoires in COVID-19. The protocol was immunoSEQ multiplex PCR, while the TCRdb copy is restricted to in-frame clones and leaves out a portion. This table holds 250,000 to 350,000 clones, roughly nine tenths found once. The sample consisted of PBMCs or T cells enriched from blood (not recorded which). These receptors all stem from a woman aged 18-35 years who had recovered from COVID-19.

This rearrangement joins TRBV6-5 to TRBJ2-1, with 7 nucleotides matching TRBD2. Germline trimming cut 2 bases from V and 4 bases from J; bases unmatched to any gene: 8. This CDR3 has 16 amino acids. Per the germline V gene, CDR1 is MNHEY and CDR2 is SVGAGI. This CDR3 reads CASSYGASGTYNEQFF. The CDR3 DNA sequence: TGTGCCAGCAGTTACGGGGCTAGCGGTACTTACAATGAGCAGTTCTTC.

The chain recombines TRBV7-8 with TRBJ1-1; D ambiguous. The V gene's germline CDR1 is SGHVS and CDR2 FQNEAQ. This CDR3 is 12 amino acids long. V was pared by 5 bases and J by 8 bases, with 12 bases between. In DNA form, the CDR3 reads TGTGCCAGCAGCCCCACCCTCCGGGAAGCTTTCTTT. As protein: CASSPTLREAFF.

This clone was observed a single time. The CDR3 coding sequence is TGTGCCAGCAGCCAAGGGACAGAAAGTCAGCCCCAGCATTTT. Protein product: CASSQGTESQPQHF. The rearrangement links TRBV3-1 (or the pseudogene TRBV3-2) to TRBJ1-5, with D perhaps matching TRBD1 (6 bases). Looked up from germline, CDR1 is LGHDT and CDR2 is YNNKEL (reference sequence). CDR3 length: 14 amino acids. The V end lost 1 base, the J end lost 6 bases, and 10 bases lay between the germline ends.

The chain recombines TRBV2 with TRBJ2-7; 9 bases align to TRBD1. CDR3 length equals 14 residues. CDR1 is SNHLY, CDR2 FYNNEI, per germline. The ends lost 5 bases at V and 3 bases at J; junction bases unmatched: 5. Here the CDR3 DNA reads TGTGCCAGCAGTAAAGACAGGGGGATCTACGAGCAGTACTTC. It translates to CASSKDRGIYEQYF. Complete variable domain (other parts from reference TRBV2 and TRBJ2-7): EPEVTQTPSHQVTQMGQEVILRCVPISNHLYFYWYRQILGQKVEFLVSFYNNEISEKSEIFDDQFSVERPDGSNFTLKIRSTKLEDSAMYFCASSKDRGIYEQYFGPGTRLTVT.

This chain links TRBV27 with TRBJ2-5; a possible D gene is TRBD1 (6 bases). Germline lookup yields CDR1 MNHEY and CDR2 SMNVEV (reference sequence). The CDR3 totals 13 residues. V was clipped by 5 bases and J by 4 bases, with 11 bases between them. The CDR3 sequence: CASSHLQGETQYF. For the CDR3, the DNA is TGTGCCAGCAGTCATTTACAGGGAGAGACCCAGTACTTC.